The 23 T cell receptor beta chains given below trace back to one sample, sequenced in a study of chemoradiotherapy in HPV16-positive cancers. Libraries were prepared by immunoSEQ multiplex PCR; TCRdb keeps only in-frame clonotypes and omits some of them. This sample has about 5,000 clones; 70% to 80% occur once, and the top ten carry more than 6%. The sample consisted of tumor tissue, taken from a patient who underwent chemoradiotherapy. These receptors were taken from a human donor with HPV-associated anogenital cancer.

The chain uses TRBV4-2 and TRBJ1-1; D is uncertain. The CDR3 spans 16 residues. Per the germline V gene, CDR1 is LGHNA and CDR2 is YNFKEQ. Deletions cut 5 bases from V and 2 bases from J, with 18 bases between. CDR3 in DNA: TGTGCCAGCAGCAGAGCTTTGACGGTGGGTAACACTGAAGCTTTCTTT. Translated, it gives CASSRALTVGNTEAFF.

This clone was seen just once. The chain combines TRBV28 with TRBJ2-1; TRBD1 aligns across 9 bases. Unmatched junction bases numbered 8, after V lost 6 bases and J lost 11 bases. Germline V gives CDR1 MDHEN, CDR2 SYDVKM. The CDR3 is 13 amino acids. CDR3 nucleotide sequence: TGTGCCAGCAGACTATCCGGGACAGGGAAGCAGTTCTTC. It specifies CASRLSGTGKQFF.

The J gene is TRBJ1-1, the V gene TRBV28; no clear D gene. The CDR3 sequence is 14 residues long. The germline V and J ends were trimmed by 5 bases and 3 bases, with 13 bases remaining between them. Germline CDR1 and CDR2: MDHEN and SYDVKM. Here the CDR3 DNA reads TGTGCCAGCAGTCCCGGAGTAGGGCACACTGAAGCTTTCTTT. It encodes CASSPGVGHTEAFF. Based on the CDR3 plus reference TRBV28 and TRBJ1-1, the full variable domain is DVKVTQSSRYLVKRTGEKVFLECVQDMDHENMFWYRQDPGLGLRLIYFSYDVKMKEKGDIPEGYSVSREKKERFSLILESASTNQTSMYLCASSPGVGHTEAFFGQGTRLTVV.

V gene TRBV9 combines with J gene TRBJ2-1; the match to TRBD1 covers 8 bases. The CDR3 has 15 residues. CDR1 and CDR2 (germline): SGDLS, YYNGEE. With 4 bases clipped from V and 10 bases from J, the junction kept 13 bases outside the gene matches. DNA for the CDR3: TGTGCCAGCAGCTTTCAGGGGACAGGAATTGACGAGCAGTTCTTC. Protein product: CASSFQGTGIDEQFF.

V usage is TRBV18 and J usage is TRBJ2-2; D may be TRBD2 (6 bases). The germline V gene encodes CDR1 KGHSH and CDR2 LQKENI. Trimming pared 5 bases from V and 3 bases from J, leaving 13 bases between. This CDR3 has 15 residues. The CDR3 nucleotides read TGTGCCAGCTCAAGGACATGGGAGGACACCGGGGAGCTGTTTTTT. Translating gives CASSRTWEDTGELFF.

The rearrangement links TRBV11-3 to TRBJ2-3; TRBD2 aligns across 7 bases. The CDR3 runs 13 residues. The J segment lost 4 bases and the V segment lost 3 bases, leaving 1 base of the junction unmatched. CDR1 SGHNT and CDR2 YENEEA come from the germline V gene. The CDR3 DNA reads TGTGCCAGCAGCTTCCGGGGGGCAGATACGCAGTATTTT. Its translation is CASSFRGADTQYF.

This clone was detected only once. The chain combines TRBV19 with TRBJ2-5; D perhaps matches TRBD1 (6 bases). CDR3 length: 17 residues. V lost 0 bases to trimming and J lost 2 bases, with 16 bases between them. Germline V CDR1 and CDR2: LNHDA, SQIVND (reference sequence). The CDR3 spells CASSIDRGSGSQETQYF. The CDR3 DNA follows: TGTGCCAGTAGTATAGACAGGGGATCAGGCTCTCAAGAGACCCAGTACTTC.

The genes are TRBV7-2 and TRBJ1-2; no reliable D call. The length of the CDR3 is 16 residues. V was trimmed by 2 bases and J by 2 bases, leaving 15 bases between them. Germline CDR1 and CDR2: SGHTA and FQGNSA. As DNA, the CDR3 is TGTGCCAGCAGCTTACAGGCATCTATAGGGAACTATGGCTACACCTTC. Protein: CASSLQASIGNYGYTF.

The chain uses TRBV19 and TRBJ2-7; perhaps TRBD2 as D (5 bases). This CDR3 spans 15 amino acids. Trimming removed 6 bases from V and 3 bases from J, with 18 bases in between. Looked up from germline, CDR1 is LNHDA and CDR2 is SQIVND (reference sequence). CDR3 sequence reads: CASRPQLGSVYEQYF. CDR3 nucleotides: TGTGCCAGTAGGCCCCAACTAGGATCGGTCTACGAGCAGTACTTC.

The chain employs TRBV7-2 and TRBJ1-5, with D unclear. This CDR3 has 13 residues. Per the germline V gene, CDR1 is SGHTA and CDR2 is FQGNSA. Trimming took off 2 bases at V and 5 bases at J, with 7 bases between the two ends. CDR3 coding DNA: TGTGCCAGCAGCTTATACGGGGATCAGCCCCAGCATTTT. Translation: CASSLYGDQPQHF.

The chain combines TRBV28 with TRBJ2-7; D gene ambiguous. Trimming took off 5 bases at V and 3 bases at J, with 17 bases between the two ends. CDR1 and CDR2 (germline): MDHEN, SYDVKM. The CDR3 extends over 15 amino acids. CDR3 DNA sequence: TGTGCCAGCAGTCACGCAGAACGTAAATTCTACGAGCAGTACTTC. Its protein product is CASSHAERKFYEQYF.

The chain employs TRBV21-1 and TRBJ2-7; the tabulated D call, TRBD1, remains unverified against the DNA. TRBV21-1 is deemed a pseudogene. The CDR3 has 12 residues. The CDR3 nucleotides are TGTGCCAGCAGTGGCAAGAACTACGAGCAGTACTTC. The encoded protein is CASSGKNYEQYF.

The chain links TRBV5-4 to TRBJ2-4; maybe TRBD2 (5 bases). V was trimmed by 2 bases and J by 7 bases, leaving 10 bases between them. The CDR3 runs to 13 residues. Germline assignment: CDR1 SGHNT and CDR2 YYREEE (reference sequence). The CDR3 is CASSFEGINIQYF. In nucleotides, the CDR3 is TGTGCCAGCAGCTTCGAGGGTATCAACATTCAGTACTTC.

The chain has TRBV5-4 and TRBJ2-2; 7 bases agree with TRBD2. This CDR3 spans 14 amino acids. Germline values: CDR1 SGHNT, CDR2 YYREEE (reference sequence). The junction had 2 bases not matched to a gene; V was cut back by 0 bases and J by 6 bases. DNA for the CDR3: TGTGCCAGCAGCTTGGGGACTAGTGCCGGGGAGCTGTTTTTT. Translated, it gives CASSLGTSAGELFF.

This sequence joins TRBV25-1 and TRBJ2-5; D ambiguous. Germline CDR1 is MGHDK and CDR2 is SYGVNS. CDR3 length: 14 amino acids. Trimming left V 6 bases short and J 5 bases short, with 16 bases between. The CDR3 loop is CASSHPAGLETQYF. In DNA form, the CDR3 reads TGTGCCAGCAGCCACCCAGCCGGTTTGGAGACCCAGTACTTC.

The V call is TRBV30, the J call TRBJ2-2, with D possibly matching TRBD1 (6 bases). CDR1 and CDR2 (germline): GTSNPN, SVGIG (reference sequence). The ends were cut back, 3 bases at V and 4 bases at J, with 12 bases in the middle. This CDR3 comprises 14 residues. CDR3 DNA: TGTGCCTGGAGATCCAGGGGTGGCACCGGGGAGCTGTTTTTT. Its protein product is CAWRSRGGTGELFF.

The rearrangement joins TRBV7-8 to TRBJ1-3; 9 nucleotides agree with TRBD1. The length of the CDR3 is 15 residues. V was clipped by 1 base and J by 8 bases; unmatched bases: 6. CDR1 is SGHVS, CDR2 FQNEAQ, per germline. This chain's CDR3 is CASSLERTGADTIYF. DNA for the CDR3: TGTGCCAGCAGCTTAGAAAGGACAGGGGCGGACACCATATATTTT.

V and J are TRBV2 and TRBJ1-2; D uncertain. Germline V gene sequence: CDR1 SNHLY, CDR2 FYNNEI. The CDR3 covers 15 residues. V was trimmed by 2 bases and J by 4 bases, leaving 14 bases between them. CDR3 amino acids: CASSELGPAGYGYTF. For the CDR3, the DNA is TGTGCCAGCAGTGAACTTGGCCCTGCTGGCTATGGCTACACCTTC.

The rearrangement joins TRBV14 to TRBJ2-5; no firm D call. The V gene lost 3 bases and the J gene lost 5 bases, with 10 bases spanning the gap. This CDR3 comprises 13 residues. CDR1 is SGHDN and CDR2 is FVKESK in the germline V gene. The CDR3 nucleotides read TGTGCCAGCAGCCATGCTCCAAGGGAGACCCAGTACTTC. Its protein product is CASSHAPRETQYF.

The genes are TRBV28 and TRBJ2-3; the D call may be TRBD1 or TRBD2 (6 bases each). Trimming took 6 bases from V and 5 from J, leaving 21 bases between them. The CDR3 spans 16 residues. Germline loops: CDR1 MDHEN, CDR2 SYDVKM. The CDR3 nucleotides read TGTGCCAGCAGGTCGAGCCTACTAGGGGGGCAAGATACGCAGTATTTT. Amino acids: CASRSSLLGGQDTQYF.

CDR3 protein: CASSWDRGDGYGYTF. The CDR3, as DNA: TGTGCCAGCAGCTGGGACAGGGGCGATGGCTATGGCTACACCTTC. The chain recombines TRBV7-9 with TRBJ1-2; 10 bases align to TRBD1. V dropped 4 bases and J dropped 4; count of bases not matched to a gene: 6. The CDR3 has 15 residues. CDR1 is SEHNR, CDR2 FQNEAQ, per germline (reference sequence). The entire variable domain, with the rest obtained from reference TRBV7-9 and TRBJ1-2, is as follows: DTGVSQNPRHKITKRGQNVTFRCDPISEHNRLYWYRQTLGQGPEFLTYFQNEAQLEKSRLLSDRFSAERPKGSFSTLEIQRTEQGDSAMYLCASSWDRGDGYGYTFGSGTRLTVV.

This clone was picked up a small number of times. A junction boundary mismatches the germline segment, possibly from a read error. The rearrangement links TRBV11-2 to TRBJ2-3; tentatively, D is TRBD2 (6 bases). The CDR3 consists of 12 residues. In germline, CDR1 is SGHAT, CDR2 FQNNGV. In DNA, the CDR3 is TGTGCCAGCAGCTTAGTATCGGGAGAAGGACATTTT. Its protein is CASSLVSGEGHF.

V gene TRBV6-6 combines with J gene TRBJ1-2; 7 bases match TRBD1. V shed 8 bases, J shed 6 bases, and the junction held 9 bases outside the gene matches. Per germline, CDR1 MNHNY and CDR2 SVGAGI (reference sequence). The CDR3 is 13 amino acids. CDR3 DNA sequence: TGTGCCAGCGTGAAAGGGACAGTAAATGGCTACACCTTC. It codes for CASVKGTVNGYTF.